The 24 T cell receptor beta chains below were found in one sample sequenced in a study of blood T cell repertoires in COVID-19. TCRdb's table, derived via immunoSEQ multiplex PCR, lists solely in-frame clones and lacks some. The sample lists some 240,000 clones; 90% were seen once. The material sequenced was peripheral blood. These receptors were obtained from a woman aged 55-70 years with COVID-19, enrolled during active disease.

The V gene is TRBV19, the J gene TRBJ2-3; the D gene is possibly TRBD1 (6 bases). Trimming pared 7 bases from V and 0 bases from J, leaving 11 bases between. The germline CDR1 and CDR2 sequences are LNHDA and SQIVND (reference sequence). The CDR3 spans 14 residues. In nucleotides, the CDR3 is TGTGCCAGTAACCTTGGGACAAGCACAGATACGCAGTATTTT. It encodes CASNLGTSTDTQYF.

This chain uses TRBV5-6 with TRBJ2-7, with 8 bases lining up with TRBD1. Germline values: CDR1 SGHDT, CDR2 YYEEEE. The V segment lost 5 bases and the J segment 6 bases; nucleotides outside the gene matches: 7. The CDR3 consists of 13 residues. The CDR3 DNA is TGTGCCAGCAGGAGGACAGGGAGCCCCGAGCAGTACTTC. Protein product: CASRRTGSPEQYF.

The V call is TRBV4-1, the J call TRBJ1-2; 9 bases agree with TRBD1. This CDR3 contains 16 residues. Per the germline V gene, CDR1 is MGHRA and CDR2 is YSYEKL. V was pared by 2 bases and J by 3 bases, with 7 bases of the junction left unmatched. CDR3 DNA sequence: TGCGCCAGCAGCCAACCACAGGGGGCAAAAGACTATGGCTACACCTTC. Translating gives CASSQPQGAKDYGYTF.

CDR3 amino acids: CASSPIRGRAFF. CDR3 bases: TGTGCCAGCAGCCCGATCAGGGGGAGGGCTTTCTTT. This sequence joins TRBV5-4 and TRBJ1-1, with 7 bases lining up with TRBD1. Germline assignment: CDR1 SGHNT and CDR2 YYREEE (reference sequence). V shed 4 bases and J 11 bases; nucleotides not matched to a gene: 8. The CDR3 is 12 residues long.

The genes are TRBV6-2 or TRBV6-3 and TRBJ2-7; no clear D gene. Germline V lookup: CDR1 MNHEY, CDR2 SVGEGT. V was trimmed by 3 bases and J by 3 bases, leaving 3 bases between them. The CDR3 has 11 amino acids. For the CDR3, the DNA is TGTGCCAGCAGTTATATCTACGAGCAGTACTTC. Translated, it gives CASSYIYEQYF.

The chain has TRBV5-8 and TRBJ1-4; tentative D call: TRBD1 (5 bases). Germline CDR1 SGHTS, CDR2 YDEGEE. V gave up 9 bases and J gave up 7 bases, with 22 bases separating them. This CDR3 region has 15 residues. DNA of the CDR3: TGTGCCACGTCTGGCCGGGGGGTCGGACGTGAAAAACTGTTTTTT. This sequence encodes CATSGRGVGREKLFF.

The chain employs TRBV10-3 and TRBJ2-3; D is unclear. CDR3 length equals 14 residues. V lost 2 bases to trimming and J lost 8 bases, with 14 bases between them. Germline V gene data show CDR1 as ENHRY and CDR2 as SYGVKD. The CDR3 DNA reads TGTGCCATCAGTGAGCACCCGACTGAGAGTACGCAGTATTTT. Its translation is CAISEHPTESTQYF.

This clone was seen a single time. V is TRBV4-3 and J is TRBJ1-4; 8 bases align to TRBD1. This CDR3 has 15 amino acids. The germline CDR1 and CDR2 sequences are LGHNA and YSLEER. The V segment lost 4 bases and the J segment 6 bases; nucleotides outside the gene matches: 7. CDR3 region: CASSPLGQVDEKLFF. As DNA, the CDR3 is TGCGCCAGCAGCCCCCTGGGACAGGTAGATGAAAAACTGTTTTTT.

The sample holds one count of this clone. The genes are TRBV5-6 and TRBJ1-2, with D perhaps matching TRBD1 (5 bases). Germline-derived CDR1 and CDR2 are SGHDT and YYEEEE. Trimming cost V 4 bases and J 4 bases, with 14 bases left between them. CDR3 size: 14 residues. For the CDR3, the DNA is TGTGCCAGCAGCGGTGGGGCCAAGGGCTATGGCTACACCTTC. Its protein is CASSGGAKGYGYTF. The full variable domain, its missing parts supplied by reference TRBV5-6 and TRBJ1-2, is DAGVTQSPTHLIKTRGQQVTLRCSPKSGHDTVSWYQQALGQGPQFIFQYYEEEERQRGNFPDRFSGHQFPNYSSELNVNALLLGDSALYLCASSGGAKGYGYTFGSGTRLTVV.

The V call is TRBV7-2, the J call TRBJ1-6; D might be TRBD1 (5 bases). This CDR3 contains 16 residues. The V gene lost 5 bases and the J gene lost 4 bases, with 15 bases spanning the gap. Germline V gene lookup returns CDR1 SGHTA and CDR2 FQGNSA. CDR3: CASSPGRGSYNSPLHF. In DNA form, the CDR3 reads TGTGCCAGCAGCCCCGGGAGGGGCAGTTATAATTCACCCCTCCACTTT. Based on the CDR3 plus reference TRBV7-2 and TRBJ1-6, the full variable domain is GAGVSQSPSNKVTEKGKDVELRCDPISGHTALYWYRQSLGQGLEFLIYFQGNSAPDKSGLPSDRFSAERTGGSVSTLTIQRTQQEDSAVYLCASSPGRGSYNSPLHFGNGTRLTVT.

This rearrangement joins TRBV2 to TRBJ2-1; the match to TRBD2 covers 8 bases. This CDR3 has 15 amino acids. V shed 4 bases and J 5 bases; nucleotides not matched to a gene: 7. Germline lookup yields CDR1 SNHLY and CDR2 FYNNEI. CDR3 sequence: CASSALRGGNNEQFF. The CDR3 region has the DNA TGTGCCAGCAGTGCTTTACGGGGGGGGAACAATGAGCAGTTCTTC.

CDR3 region: CAISEIRGTEAFF. The CDR3, as DNA: TGTGCCATCAGTGAAATCCGGGGCACTGAAGCTTTCTTT. The V gene is TRBV10-3, the J gene TRBJ1-1; no definite D call. Trimming removed 3 bases from V and 4 bases from J, with 9 bases in between. The V gene's germline CDR1 is ENHRY and CDR2 SYGVKD. CDR3 length equals 13 residues.

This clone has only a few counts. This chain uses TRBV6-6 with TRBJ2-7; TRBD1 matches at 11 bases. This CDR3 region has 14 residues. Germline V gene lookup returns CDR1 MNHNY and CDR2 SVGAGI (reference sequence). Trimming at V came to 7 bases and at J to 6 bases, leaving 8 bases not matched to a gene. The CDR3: CASIVGTGGGEQYF. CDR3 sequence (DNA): TGTGCCAGCATCGTCGGGACAGGGGGTGGCGAGCAGTACTTC.

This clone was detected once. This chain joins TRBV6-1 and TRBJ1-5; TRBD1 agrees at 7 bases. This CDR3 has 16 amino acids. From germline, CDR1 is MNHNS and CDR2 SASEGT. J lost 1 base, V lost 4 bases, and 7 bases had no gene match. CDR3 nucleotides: TGTGCCAGCAGTGTATTGACAGGGAACAGCAATCAGCCCCAGCATTTT. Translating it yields CASSVLTGNSNQPQHF.

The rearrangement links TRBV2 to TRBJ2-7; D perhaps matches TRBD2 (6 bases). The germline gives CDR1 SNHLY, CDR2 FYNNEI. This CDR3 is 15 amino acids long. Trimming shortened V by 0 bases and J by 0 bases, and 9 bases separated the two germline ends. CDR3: CASSEAPGSSYEQYF. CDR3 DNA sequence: TGTGCCAGCAGTGAAGCGCCCGGGAGCTCCTACGAGCAGTACTTC.

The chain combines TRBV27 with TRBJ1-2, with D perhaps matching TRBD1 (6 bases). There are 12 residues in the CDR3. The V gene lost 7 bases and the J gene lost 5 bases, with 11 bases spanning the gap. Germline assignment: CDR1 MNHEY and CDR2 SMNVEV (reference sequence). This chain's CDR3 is CASTSQGYGYTF. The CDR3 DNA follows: TGTGCCAGCACTTCACAGGGTTATGGCTACACCTTC.

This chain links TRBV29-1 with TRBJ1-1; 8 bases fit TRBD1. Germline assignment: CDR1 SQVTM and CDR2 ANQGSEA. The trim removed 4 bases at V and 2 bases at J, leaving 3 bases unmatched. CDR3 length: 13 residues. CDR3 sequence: CSVVQGANTEAFF. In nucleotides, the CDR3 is TGCAGCGTTGTGCAGGGGGCTAACACTGAAGCTTTCTTT. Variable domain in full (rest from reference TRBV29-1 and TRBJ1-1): SAVISQKPSRDICQRGTSLTIQCQVDSQVTMMFWYRQQPGQSLTLIATANQGSEATYESGFVIDKFPISRPNLTFSTLTVSNMSPEDSSIYLCSVVQGANTEAFFGQGTRLTVV.

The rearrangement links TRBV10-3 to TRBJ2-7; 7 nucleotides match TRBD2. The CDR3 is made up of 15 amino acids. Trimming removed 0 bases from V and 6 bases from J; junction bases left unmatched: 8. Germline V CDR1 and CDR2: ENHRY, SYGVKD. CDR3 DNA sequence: TGTGCCATCAGTGAGTCGGCCGGGGGGTTCCGCGAGCAGTACTTC. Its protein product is CAISESAGGFREQYF.

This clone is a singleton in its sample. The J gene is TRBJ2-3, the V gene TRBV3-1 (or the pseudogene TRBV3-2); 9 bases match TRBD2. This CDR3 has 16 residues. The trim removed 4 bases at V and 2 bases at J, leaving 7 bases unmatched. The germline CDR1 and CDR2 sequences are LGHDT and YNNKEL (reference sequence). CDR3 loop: CASSLGTSRTTDTQYF. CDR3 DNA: TGTGCCAGCAGCCTCGGGACTAGCAGAACCACAGATACGCAGTATTTT.

The CDR3 protein is CASSPLEYYGYTF. The CDR3 DNA follows: TGTGCCAGCAGCCCCCTGGAGTACTATGGCTACACCTTC. The J gene is TRBJ1-2, the V gene TRBV11-1; no reliable D call. The ends were cut back, 5 bases at V and 3 bases at J, with 10 bases in the middle. Germline-derived CDR1 and CDR2 are SGHAT and FQDESV (reference sequence). The CDR3 runs to 13 residues.

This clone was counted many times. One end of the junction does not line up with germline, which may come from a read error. DNA of the CDR3: TGTGCCAGCAGCCCCGGGGATTTT. It encodes CASSPGDF. The rearrangement joins TRBV7-9 to TRBJ1-3; D ambiguous. The CDR3 has 8 amino acids. Per the germline V gene, CDR1 is SEHNR and CDR2 is FQNEAQ (reference sequence).

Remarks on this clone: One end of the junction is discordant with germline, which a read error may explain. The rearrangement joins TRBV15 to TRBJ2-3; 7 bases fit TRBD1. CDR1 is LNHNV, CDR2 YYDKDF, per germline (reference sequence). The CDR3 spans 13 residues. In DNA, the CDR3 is TGTGCCACCAGCAGAGAACCACGGGACAGAGTCGTTTTT. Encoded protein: CATSREPRDRVVF.

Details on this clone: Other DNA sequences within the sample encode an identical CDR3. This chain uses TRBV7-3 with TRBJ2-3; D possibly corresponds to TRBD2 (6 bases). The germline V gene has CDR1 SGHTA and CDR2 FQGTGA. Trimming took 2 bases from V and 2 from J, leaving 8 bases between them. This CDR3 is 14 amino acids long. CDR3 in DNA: TGTGCCAGCAGCTTAGGACTATCCACAGATACGCAGTATTTT. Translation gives CASSLGLSTDTQYF.

The CDR3 is CASNPTGVGGETQYF. CDR3 nucleotides: TGCGCCAGCAACCCGACAGGGGTCGGGGGAGAGACCCAGTACTTC. This chain uses TRBV5-1 with TRBJ2-5; TRBD1 agrees at 8 bases. V was pared by 6 bases and J by 4 bases, with 11 bases of the junction left unmatched. This CDR3 is built from 15 residues. From germline, CDR1 is SGHRS and CDR2 YFSETQ.